The clone carrying this T cell receptor beta chain is a singleton in its sample. Its antigen is still unknown. These data originate in a study of vaccination and CD4 T cells after COVID-19. Sequencing of DNA taken from cultured CD4+ T cells relied on the Oncomine TCR Beta short-read assay. A single record per CDR3 protein comes from TCRdb applying MiXCR to the PCR reads. The top ten clones hold under 9% of a sample with 15,000 or so distinct CDR3 sequences, over 30% of them seen once. Germline V lookup: CDR1 SGHRS, CDR2 YFSETQ. CDR3 length equals 11 residues. Trimming took off 6 bases at V and 2 bases at J, with 5 bases between the two ends. This sample's treatment: approximately nine-day PBMC culture with coronavirus spike peptide pools or control peptides (ViraFEST assay).

The chain combines TRBV5-1 with TRBJ1-1; D unclear. Sequences were obtained from CD4+ T cells from blood, cultured in vitro. The receptor comes from a human donor who had recovered from COVID-19. CDR3 loop: CASKDNTEAFF. The DNA of the CDR3 is TGCGCCAGCAAAGACAACACTGAAGCTTTCTTT.